This record covers a single TCR beta chain. Its antigen is not identified. The CDR3 runs to 17 residues. Germline loops: CDR1 SGHTA, CDR2 FQGNSA. Trimming pared 0 bases from V and 4 bases from J, leaving 15 bases between. These data are taken from a study of OX40 agonist ivuxolimab in advanced cancers. Whole-study context: Partial response was recorded in three patients: one hepatocellular carcinoma and two cutaneous melanoma cases. Study outcomes and limitations: It was not determined which antigens were specifically recognized by the peripheral T cells that had undergone clonal expansion.

Clones were read by immunoSEQ multiplex PCR, and TCRdb kept only the in-frame ones, dropping some. The sample contains fewer than 85,000 clones, around 85% of which appear only once. The chain couples TRBV7-2 to TRBJ2-2; D might be TRBD1 (6 bases). Sequences were derived from CD4+ or CD8+ T cells sorted from blood, sampled in a trial of the OX40 agonist ivuxolimab. The receptor was derived from an adult with an advanced solid tumor such as melanoma, head and neck, liver or kidney cancer. CDR3 protein: CASSLAGARSFTGELFF. The CDR3 nucleotides are TGTGCCAGCAGCTTAGCGGGGGCCCGATCATTCACCGGGGAGCTGTTTTTT.